Each of the 12 T cell receptor beta chains below was sequenced from the same sample in a study of neurological immune-mediated disorders. MiXCR was run by TCRdb on the 5' RACE reads, yielding one entry per CDR3 protein. This sample has 30,000 to 35,000 distinct CDR3 sequences, with roughly 25% found just once. Sequencing was performed on CD4+ T cells from blood. These receptors originate from a man aged 50-59 years with HTLV-1-associated myelopathy (HAM/TSP).

This clonotype was found many times. The chain combines TRBV20-1 with TRBJ1-3; the D gene is possibly TRBD1 (6 bases). The V and J ends lost 5 bases and 4 bases respectively, with 15 bases between them. Germline V gives CDR1 DFQATT, CDR2 SNEGSKA (reference sequence). CDR3 size: 14 residues. In DNA form, the CDR3 reads TGCAGTGCTCGCCCCCAGGGGTACGGAAACACCATATATTTT. Protein: CSARPQGYGNTIYF.

This clonotype is deemed medium-sized. The rearrangement joins TRBV6-1 to TRBJ1-1; D ambiguous. This CDR3 is 15 amino acids long. The V gene's germline CDR1 is MNHNS and CDR2 SASEGT. Between the trimmed V and J ends, which lost 5 bases and 0 bases, there was a span of 13 bases. CDR3 sequence reads: CASSRGAQLNTEAFF. CDR3 coding DNA: TGTGCCAGCAGTCGGGGAGCCCAGTTGAACACTGAAGCTTTCTTT.

This clonotype has a count of ten or more. This sequence joins TRBV5-1 and TRBJ2-3; weak D call: TRBD2 (6 bases). Germline CDR1 reads SGHRS; CDR2 reads YFSETQ. The CDR3 is 15 amino acids. Deletions cut 4 bases from V and 0 bases from J, with 12 bases between. CDR3 protein: CASSRTGDSTDTQYF. The DNA of the CDR3 is TGCGCCAGCAGCCGGACGGGGGATAGCACAGATACGCAGTATTTT.

This clonotype was observed many times. The rearrangement joins TRBV6-5 to TRBJ1-5; D is perhaps TRBD1 (6 bases). Germline lookup yields CDR1 MNHEY and CDR2 SVGAGI. This CDR3 is 13 amino acids long. Trimming left V 6 bases short and J 7 bases short, with 13 bases between. CDR3 coding DNA: TGTGCCAGCAGCACAGGGCCGGGACAGCCCCAGCATTTT. This codes for CASSTGPGQPQHF.

This clonotype was counted only a few times. A much bigger clone sits one base away, suggesting this may be a read error. The chain links TRBV20-1 to TRBJ2-3; possibly TRBD1 for D (6 bases). Germline CDR1 and CDR2: DFQATT and SNEGSKA (reference sequence). The germline V and J ends were trimmed by 7 bases and 6 bases, with 23 bases remaining between them. The CDR3 runs to 15 residues. The CDR3 sequence is CSGPARGGQSDTQYF. The CDR3, as DNA: TGCAGTGGCCCAGCACGGGGCGGACAGTCGGATACGCAGTATTTT.

This clonotype came up many times. An end of the junction differs from the germline gene, which may be a read error. The chain carries TRBV20-1 and TRBJ2-3; D is perhaps TRBD1 or TRBD2 (5 bases each). This CDR3 has 13 residues. CDR1 and CDR2 (germline): DFQATT, SNEGSKA (reference sequence). Written as DNA, the CDR3 is TGCAGTGCTCGAGAGGGGTTCACAGATACGCAGTATTTT. Its translation is CSAREGFTDTQYF.

This clonotype appeared many times. V gene TRBV2 combines with J gene TRBJ2-1; D might be TRBD1 (6 bases). The CDR3 has 13 amino acids. From germline, CDR1 is SNHLY and CDR2 FYNNEI. Trimming took 8 bases from V and 2 from J, leaving 10 bases between them. The CDR3 reads CASRDTAYNEQFF. The CDR3 nucleotides are TGTGCCAGCCGGGACACCGCCTACAATGAGCAGTTCTTC.

This clonotype was counted at least ten times. J is TRBJ2-1 and V is TRBV5-5; weak D call: TRBD2 (5 bases). This CDR3 has 12 residues. Germline CDR1 and CDR2: SGHKS and YYEKEE (reference sequence). V was shortened by 5 bases and J by 9 bases, with 12 bases between the two germline ends. For the CDR3, the DNA is TGTGCCAGCAGAGATGACTACGGTGAGCAGTTCTTC. Protein product: CASRDDYGEQFF.

In this sample, this clonotype turned up many times. J is TRBJ1-1 and V is TRBV6-1, with unresolved D. Trimming removed 1 base at V and 0 bases at J, with 9 bases between. Per the germline V gene, CDR1 is MNHNS and CDR2 is SASEGT. The CDR3 spans 15 residues. The DNA for the CDR3 is TGTGCCAGCAGTGAAGGGGGAACGGTGAACACTGAAGCTTTCTTT. This gives the protein CASSEGGTVNTEAFF.

Ten or more counts support this clonotype. The CDR3 reads CASSLALGALQYF. The CDR3 region has the DNA TGTGCCAGCAGCTTAGCGCTAGGGGCATTGCAGTACTTC. V gene TRBV7-6 combines with J gene TRBJ2-7; perhaps TRBD1 as D (5 bases). The V end was cut by 0 bases, the J end by 9 bases, with 12 bases between. CDR3 size: 13 residues. In germline, CDR1 is SGHVS, CDR2 FNYEAQ. Full variable domain (missing parts from reference TRBV7-6 and TRBJ2-7): GAGVSQSPRYKVTKRGQDVALRCDPISGHVSLYWYRQALGQGPEFLTYFNYEAQQDKSGLPNDRFSAERPEGSISTLTIQRTEQRDSAMYRCASSLALGALQYFGPGTRLTVT.

The rearrangement links TRBV20-1 to TRBJ2-1; 14 bases line up with TRBD2. Per the germline V gene, CDR1 is DFQATT and CDR2 is SNEGSKA (reference sequence). Trimming cost V 6 bases and J 1 base; bases outside gene matches: 8. The CDR3 is 17 amino acids. The CDR3 DNA reads as TGCAGTGCCCTTGGACTAGCGGGGGGCCTGTCCTACAATGAGCAGTTCTTC. It is translated as CSALGLAGGLSYNEQFF.

This clonotype was counted many times. The chain recombines TRBV20-1 with TRBJ2-2; the match to TRBD2 covers 11 bases. The trim removed 5 bases at V and 6 bases at J, leaving 5 bases unmatched. CDR3 length equals 14 residues. In germline, CDR1 is DFQATT, CDR2 SNEGSKA (reference sequence). CDR3 in amino acids: CSAGLAGGPGELFF. CDR3 sequence (DNA): TGCAGTGCTGGCTTAGCGGGAGGGCCCGGGGAGCTGTTTTTT.